The next 29 T cell receptor beta chains were all read from a single sample in a study of long-term antiretroviral therapy in people with HIV. Survey-level immunoSEQ v3.0 assays were run. Measured with immunoSEQ multiplex PCR; TCRdb has only the in-frame clones, and not every one. This sample carries 25,000 to 35,000 clones, over 90% of them seen once, and the ten largest clones take 10%. The sample consisted of unsorted PBMCs, taken 6.2 years after starting antiretroviral therapy. These receptors came from a man aged 35-49 years with HIV.

This sequence joins TRBV15 and TRBJ2-3, with a tentative D call TRBD2 (6 bases). Per the germline V gene, CDR1 is LNHNV and CDR2 is YYDKDF (reference sequence). Deletions cut 1 base from V and 0 bases from J, with 11 bases between. This CDR3 has 16 amino acids. The CDR3 region is CATSRGPGTSTDTQYF. CDR3 bases: TGTGCCACCAGCAGAGGGCCGGGGACTAGCACAGATACGCAGTATTTT.

The genes are TRBV4-2 and TRBJ1-2, with TRBD1 as a possible D gene (5 bases). The V end lost 3 bases, the J end lost 2 bases, and 7 bases lay between the germline ends. This CDR3 contains 13 residues. Germline V gene sequence: CDR1 LGHNA, CDR2 YNFKEQ. CDR3 region: CASSQGVNYGYTF. In nucleotides, the CDR3 is TGTGCCAGCAGCCAGGGGGTAAACTATGGCTACACCTTC.

This chain uses TRBV7-6 with TRBJ2-5, with 9 bases lining up with TRBD2. Germline CDR1 reads SGHVS; CDR2 reads FNYEAQ. V lost 1 base and J lost 3; bases outside the gene matches: 3. This CDR3 region has 15 residues. CDR3 sequence: CASSLGRGGEETQYF. In DNA form, the CDR3 reads TGTGCCAGCAGCTTAGGGCGGGGGGGCGAAGAGACCCAGTACTTC.

The CDR3 reads CASSVDSPLYNEQFF. Written as DNA, the CDR3 is TGTGCCAGCAGCGTAGACTCGCCACTCTACAATGAGCAGTTCTTC. The chain recombines TRBV9 with TRBJ2-1; D is uncertain. The germline V and J ends were trimmed by 0 bases and 3 bases, with 10 bases remaining between them. The germline V gene encodes CDR1 SGDLS and CDR2 YYNGEE. The CDR3 loop spans 15 amino acids. The full variable domain, rest sourced from reference TRBV9 and TRBJ2-1, is DSGVTQTPKHLITATGQRVTLRCSPRSGDLSVYWYQQSLDQGLQFLIQYYNGEERAKGNILERFSAQQFPDLHSELNLSSLELGDSALYFCASSVDSPLYNEQFFGPGTRLTVL.

The chain recombines TRBV7-9 with TRBJ2-1; 7 nucleotides align to TRBD2. Per germline, CDR1 SEHNR and CDR2 FQNEAQ (reference sequence). The CDR3 sequence is 13 residues long. J lost 10 bases, V lost 1 base, and 4 bases had no gene match. CDR3 residues: CASSLDPTSEQFF. The CDR3 DNA is TGTGCCAGCAGCTTAGACCCGACTAGCGAGCAGTTCTTC.

This clone was detected once. V and J are TRBV4-1 and TRBJ1-2; D might be TRBD1 (5 bases). The CDR3 totals 15 residues. CDR1 is MGHRA and CDR2 is YSYEKL in the germline V gene. V was shortened by 3 bases and J by 0 bases, with 11 bases between the two germline ends. For the CDR3, the DNA is TGCGCCAGCAGCCAGATATCACAGGCTAACTATGGCTACACCTTC. Amino acids: CASSQISQANYGYTF.

This chain connects TRBV25-1 to TRBJ2-3; D not certain. Trimming pared 9 bases from V and 6 bases from J, leaving 19 bases between. The CDR3 has 14 residues. CDR1 MGHDK and CDR2 SYGVNS come from the germline V gene. The CDR3 DNA sequence: TGTGCCAGTCCCACACCCAGAAGCTGCGATACGCAGTATTTT. Translating it yields CASPTPRSCDTQYF.

The rearrangement joins TRBV4-3 to TRBJ2-3, with D possibly TRBD2 on 6 matching bases. This CDR3 region has 15 residues. Germline lookup yields CDR1 LGHNA and CDR2 YSLEER. Trimming removed 0 bases from V and 3 bases from J, with 10 bases in between. CDR3 loop: CASSQDWEATDTQYF. The CDR3 bases are TGCGCCAGCAGCCAAGATTGGGAGGCGACAGATACGCAGTATTTT.

J is TRBJ2-2 and V is TRBV19; no reliable D call. The CDR3 length is 14 residues. Germline CDR1 reads LNHDA; CDR2 reads SQIVND (reference sequence). Trimming took off 3 bases at V and 4 bases at J, with 9 bases between the two ends. The CDR3 here is CASSIEPTTGELFF. The CDR3 DNA sequence: TGTGCCAGTAGTATTGAACCCACCACCGGGGAGCTGTTTTTT.

The rearrangement uses TRBV5-5 and TRBJ1-2, with D perhaps matching TRBD1 (6 bases). The germline gives CDR1 SGHKS, CDR2 YYEKEE (reference sequence). The CDR3 is 15 amino acids. V lost 1 base and J lost 0, with 10 bases in between. In DNA form, the CDR3 reads TGTGCCAGCAGCTTGACAGGGATAGCTAACTATGGCTACACCTTC. Its protein is CASSLTGIANYGYTF.

The V and J genes are TRBV5-1 and TRBJ1-1; 7 positions match TRBD1. Trimming cost V 3 bases and J 4 bases; bases outside gene matches: 3. The CDR3 spans 13 residues. From germline, CDR1 is SGHRS and CDR2 YFSETQ. CDR3 region: CASSYGTATEAFF. For the CDR3, the DNA is TGCGCCAGCAGCTACGGGACAGCCACTGAAGCTTTCTTT.

The chain couples TRBV30 to TRBJ2-6, with a possible D match to TRBD2 (5 bases). The germline V gene has CDR1 GTSNPN and CDR2 SVGIG (reference sequence). V was shortened by 3 bases and J by 0 bases, with 9 bases between the two germline ends. This CDR3 region has 15 residues. The CDR3 DNA reads TGTGCCTGGAGCACTGGGAGCTCTGGGGCCAACGTCCTGACTTTC. It yields the protein CAWSTGSSGANVLTF.

The chain links TRBV4-2 to TRBJ1-2; D gene ambiguous. Germline V lookup: CDR1 LGHNA, CDR2 YNFKEQ. Trimming removed 1 base from V and 7 bases from J, with 7 bases in between. The CDR3 extends over 12 amino acids. CDR3 region: CASSQVPGGYTF. The CDR3 bases are TGTGCCAGCAGCCAAGTCCCCGGTGGCTACACCTTC.

The chain links TRBV6-1 to TRBJ2-7, with D possibly matching TRBD1 (6 bases). The germline V gene encodes CDR1 MNHNS and CDR2 SASEGT. V lost 3 bases and J 3 bases, leaving 9 bases between the germline ends. This CDR3 region has 13 residues. In nucleotides, the CDR3 is TGTGCCAGCAGTGAGGGGGCACTCTACGAGCAGTACTTC. Protein product: CASSEGALYEQYF.

The chain links TRBV7-9 to TRBJ2-5, with 9 bases aligning to TRBD1. CDR3 length equals 14 residues. V gave up 5 bases and J gave up 5 bases; unmatched junction bases: 6. CDR1 SEHNR and CDR2 FQNEAQ come from the germline V gene (reference sequence). In nucleotides, the CDR3 is TGTGCCAGCAGCACAACAGGGGGCGAGGAGACCCAGTACTTC. Its translation is CASSTTGGEETQYF.

The chain links TRBV29-1 to TRBJ2-7; 11 bases are a match to TRBD2. This CDR3 is built from 16 residues. From germline, CDR1 is SQVTM and CDR2 ANQGSEA. The V and J ends lost 4 bases and 6 bases, in that order; junction bases with no gene match: 14. CDR3: CSVVLAGGHRVVEQYF. CDR3 DNA: TGCAGCGTTGTATTAGCGGGAGGGCATAGAGTAGTCGAGCAGTACTTC.

The rearrangement links TRBV6-6 to TRBJ2-7; D assignment may be TRBD1 or TRBD2 (5 bases each). The V gene's germline CDR1 is MNHNY and CDR2 SVGAGI (reference sequence). The V and J ends lost 6 bases and 3 bases respectively, with 12 bases between them. The CDR3 consists of 13 residues. The CDR3 nucleotides are TGTGCCAGCAGAACCAGGGACCACTACGAGCAGTACTTC. Its translation: CASRTRDHYEQYF.

CDR3 DNA sequence: TGTGCCAGCAGCCCGACAGGGTTCTCAACTGAAGCTTTCTTT. Protein sequence: CASSPTGFSTEAFF. The chain couples TRBV7-9 to TRBJ1-1; TRBD1 matches at 7 bases. The V gene end was trimmed by 5 bases and the J gene end by 5 bases; junction bases not matched to a gene: 8. CDR1 and CDR2 (germline): SEHNR, FQNEAQ (reference sequence). The CDR3 sequence is 14 residues long.

The chain combines TRBV5-1 with TRBJ1-2; 10 positions match TRBD1. With 2 bases clipped from V and 7 bases from J, the junction kept 11 bases outside the gene matches. CDR1 is SGHRS, CDR2 YFSETQ, per germline. The CDR3 loop spans 16 amino acids. The CDR3 sequence: CASSLTSGTGVAGYTF. The CDR3 DNA reads as TGCGCCAGCAGCTTAACTTCCGGGACAGGGGTTGCTGGCTACACCTTC.

This clone occurred a few times. The V call is TRBV25-1, the J call TRBJ2-7; 14 bases align to TRBD2. Looked up from germline, CDR1 is MGHDK and CDR2 is SYGVNS. J gave up 0 bases and V 4 bases, and 8 bases lay outside the gene matches. The CDR3 has 18 amino acids. The CDR3 DNA is TGTGCCAGCAGTGGCCGGACTAGCGGGAGGCAAATCTCCTACGAGCAGTACTTC. Residues: CASSGRTSGRQISYEQYF.

This clone has just one count. This rearrangement joins TRBV30 to TRBJ2-7; the D gene is possibly TRBD2 (6 bases). Germline CDR1 reads GTSNPN; CDR2 reads SVGIG (reference sequence). V dropped 8 bases and J dropped 4 bases, with 15 bases sitting between them. CDR3 length equals 12 residues. CDR3 region: CALEVGGYEQYF. The CDR3 DNA follows: TGTGCCCTGGAAGTGGGGGGTTACGAGCAGTACTTC.

V usage is TRBV7-9 and J usage is TRBJ1-1; 8 bases line up with TRBD1. The junction had 0 bases not matched to a gene; V was cut back by 1 base and J by 5 bases. Germline lookup yields CDR1 SEHNR and CDR2 FQNEAQ (reference sequence). This CDR3 has 13 amino acids. The CDR3 is CASSLGQGTEAFF. The CDR3 DNA follows: TGTGCCAGCAGCTTAGGACAGGGGACTGAAGCTTTCTTT.

The chain links TRBV4-1 to TRBJ2-7; D gene unclear. V gave up 3 bases and J gave up 2 bases, with 14 bases separating them. This CDR3 is 15 amino acids long. From germline, CDR1 is MGHRA and CDR2 YSYEKL. Here the CDR3 reads CASSQISDGTYEQYF. The CDR3 nucleotides are TGCGCCAGCAGCCAGATTTCTGATGGAACCTACGAGCAGTACTTC.

The gene calls are TRBV6-1 and TRBJ2-7; TRBD1 is a possible D gene (6 bases). The CDR3 extends over 15 amino acids. The V end lost 4 bases, the J end lost 1 base, and 14 bases lay between the germline ends. The germline V gene encodes CDR1 MNHNS and CDR2 SASEGT. For the CDR3, the DNA is TGTGCCAGCAGTGGGAGGACAGTGCCTTCCTACGAGCAGTACTTC. Its protein is CASSGRTVPSYEQYF.

The chain joins TRBV28 to TRBJ2-5; 7 positions agree with TRBD1. V was clipped by 7 bases and J by 1 base; unmatched bases: 9. Germline CDR1 MDHEN, CDR2 SYDVKM. There are 15 residues in the CDR3. The CDR3 sequence is CASTGWGQSQETQYF. CDR3 DNA: TGTGCCAGCACCGGATGGGGACAGTCCCAAGAGACCCAGTACTTC.

The chain recombines TRBV19 with TRBJ1-4; 9 bases align to TRBD1. Germline V CDR1 and CDR2: LNHDA, SQIVND (reference sequence). CDR3 length: 16 amino acids. J was trimmed by 7 bases and V by 9 bases; bases with no gene match: 15. The CDR3 loop is CASAYSGGTGFEKLFF. CDR3 nucleotide sequence: TGTGCCAGCGCCTACTCGGGAGGGACAGGGTTTGAAAAACTGTTTTTT.

J is TRBJ2-7 and V is TRBV12-5; possibly TRBD1 for D (6 bases). V shed 2 bases and J shed 5 bases, with 13 bases lying between them. Germline loops: CDR1 LGHNT, CDR2 FRNRAP. The CDR3 totals 14 residues. CDR3 in amino acids: CASGLSGTLDEQYF. Written as DNA, the CDR3 is TGTGCTAGTGGTTTGTCCGGGACATTGGACGAGCAGTACTTC.

The V gene is TRBV18, the J gene TRBJ1-5; D not certain. The CDR3 has 17 residues. V dropped 4 bases and J dropped 1 base, with 17 bases sitting between them. Germline values: CDR1 KGHSH, CDR2 LQKENI. CDR3 coding DNA: TGTGCCAGCTCACGCAACGAGGTCCCAGGAAGCAATCAGCCCCAGCATTTT. Translating it yields CASSRNEVPGSNQPQHF.

This rearrangement joins TRBV5-1 to TRBJ2-2; D is undetermined. V lost 4 bases and J lost 2, with 9 bases in between. This CDR3 has 14 amino acids. The germline V gene has CDR1 SGHRS and CDR2 YFSETQ. CDR3 in DNA: TGCGCCAGCAGCGTCGACACAAACACCGGGGAGCTGTTTTTT. Its protein product is CASSVDTNTGELFF.